The source of this T cell receptor (beta chain) is a study of CD8+ T cells in alopecia areata. In the study overall: Tofacitinib ran 6 to 18 months, followed by 6 months off drug.

Findings and limits, study-wide: Among the top 100, expanded CD8+ clones were significantly decreased by tofacitinib, as was scalp clonality. Numerous expanded lesional clones remained in scalp and blood during tofacitinib.

CDR1 and CDR2 from the germline V gene are SNHLY and FYNNEI. CDR3 length: 16 residues. With V trimmed by 3 bases and J by 5 bases, 8 bases remained unmatched. This clone showed up just a few times. As yet, its antigen is unknown. Investigators isolated RNA and reverse transcribed it into cDNA to act as the sequencing template. Generated by immunoSEQ multiplex PCR, the TCRdb table keeps only in-frame clones and is missing some. The sample yields some 100,000 clones, roughly 50% seen once. Treatment meaning: oral pan-JAK inhibitor, 5-10 mg twice daily. The receptor's source is a human donor with alopecia areata. This chain joins TRBV2 and TRBJ2-5; 11 positions agree with TRBD1. The sample here was CD8+ T cells sorted from blood, taken at week 4, from a patient treated with tofacitinib. The CDR3 region has the DNA TGTGCCAGCAGTGACCCCCGGGACAGGGGGTCTGAGACCCAGTACTTC. It specifies CASSDPRDRGSETQYF.